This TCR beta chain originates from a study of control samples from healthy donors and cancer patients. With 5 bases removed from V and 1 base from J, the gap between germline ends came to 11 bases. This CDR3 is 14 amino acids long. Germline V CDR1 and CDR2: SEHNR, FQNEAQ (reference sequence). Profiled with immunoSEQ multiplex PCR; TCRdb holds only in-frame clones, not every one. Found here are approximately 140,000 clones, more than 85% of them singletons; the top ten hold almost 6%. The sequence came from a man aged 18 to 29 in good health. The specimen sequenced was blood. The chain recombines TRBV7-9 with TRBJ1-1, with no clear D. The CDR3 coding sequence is TGTGCCAGCAGCCAGTATTACAGGAACACTGAAGCTTTCTTT. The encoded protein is CASSQYYRNTEAFF.